This TCR beta chain emerged from a study of blood T cell repertoires in COVID-19. The V segment lost 6 bases and the J segment 6 bases; nucleotides outside the gene matches: 3. This CDR3 has 13 amino acids. Per the germline V gene, CDR1 is SNHLY and CDR2 is FYNNEI. In the study's own analysis: Reference gene primers were amplified, and this amplification served to estimate nucleated cell counts. Data came from immunoSEQ multiplex PCR; TCRdb stores just in-frame clones and leaves some out. The V and J calls and clone size were taken over from that table, and D and trimming were inferred from the DNA. The sample has 200,000 to 250,000 clones, 87% seen once. Participants were aged about 18 to 90 years from around 25 US areas.

The clonotype comes from a woman under 40 with acute COVID-19. The gene calls are TRBV2 and TRBJ2-1; 9 bases are a match to TRBD2. Material: PBMCs or T cells enriched from blood (not recorded which). The CDR3 protein is CASRRGGSNEQFF. CDR3 DNA: TGTGCCAGCAGGCGGGGGGGCAGCAATGAGCAGTTCTTC.